A selection of T cell receptor beta chains follows, all from one sample in a study of T cells in Graves' hyperthyroidism and ophthalmopathy. MiXCR, applied by TCRdb to the multiplex PCR reads, yields one record per CDR3 protein. This sample has about 600,000 distinct CDR3 sequences; more than 13% occur once, and the top ten carry about 6.6%. Sequences were obtained from blood. Receptor source: a young woman with Graves' ophthalmopathy. CDR3s include the opening cysteine and the closing phenylalanine or tryptophan. The D gene is left open where the match is weak. Size values are once, few and many counts, or a class for expanded clones, and some rows have none.

DNA,CDR3,D,size,J,V,length
TGTGCCAGCAGCTACCGACCAGGGCGGGGTGCCGGGGAGCTGTTTTTT,CASSYRPGRGAGELFF,.,.,TRBJ2-2,TRBV6-1,16
TGTGCCAGCAGCTCCCGACTATGGGGCGCGGGGACCCAGTACTTC,CASSSRLWGAGTQYF,.,few,TRBJ2-5,TRBV7-9,15
TGTGCCAGCAGTTTCAGGTCCGGTCAGCCCCAGCATTTT,CASSFRSGQPQHF,.,many,TRBJ1-5,TRBV27,13
TGTGCCAGCAGCTTAGGGTCCTTGGCGGGAGTTCGCGAGACCCAGTACTTC,CASSLGSLAGVRETQYF,TRBD2,many,TRBJ2-5,TRBV7-9,17
TGTGCCAGCAGTCAGGGGGACAGCGGCTACAATGAGCAGTTCTTC,CASSQGDSGYNEQFF,TRBD1,many,TRBJ2-1,TRBV6-2/TRBV6-3,15
TGTGCCGCGGGAGACTCCTACGAGCAGTACTTC,CAAGDSYEQYF,TRBD2,.,TRBJ2-7,TRBV6-1,11
TGTGCCAGCAGTTTTCTCCGGGGTAGCGGGAGAGCCGAGTTCTACGAGCAGTACTTC,CASSFLRGSGRAEFYEQYF,TRBD2,many,TRBJ2-7,TRBV27,19
TGTGCCAGCAGTTTAAACATATTCCGGGGACAGGGGGCGTATGGCTACACCTTC,CASSLNIFRGQGAYGYTF,TRBD1,many,TRBJ1-2,TRBV28,18
TGTGCCAGCAGTGGGCCCAGGGGCCAATGGGACAATGAGCAGTTCTTC,CASSGPRGQWDNEQFF,.,.,TRBJ2-1,TRBV6-2/TRBV6-3,16
TGTGCCAGCAGGATAGACAGGGGGCCTGGAAACACCATATATTTT,CASRIDRGPGNTIYF,TRBD1,many,TRBJ1-3,TRBV6-1,15
TGCGCCAGCAGCCAAACGCAGGGCCCTGAAAAACTGTTTTTT,CASSQTQGPEKLFF,.,few,TRBJ1-4,TRBV4-1,14
TGTGCCAGCAGTATGGCGGGAGCCTCCTACAATGAGCAGTTCTTC,CASSMAGASYNEQFF,TRBD2,many,TRBJ2-1,TRBV27,15
TGTGCCAGCAGTTACTCCCCCAGGACACAATACGAGCAGTACTTC,CASSYSPRTQYEQYF,.,.,TRBJ2-7,TRBV6-2/TRBV6-3,15
TGTGCCAGCAGCCTGCCGTCTCGGGGGGCCCTCTCTGGAAACACCATATATTTT,CASSLPSRGALSGNTIYF,.,.,TRBJ1-3,TRBV7-9,18
TGCGCCAGCAGCCAACGTACGGGGACCGGGACTAACCACAATGAGCAGTTCTTC,CASSQRTGTGTNHNEQFF,TRBD2,few,TRBJ2-1,TRBV4-1,18
TGCAGTGCTAGCTCTAGCGGCGAAGAGACCCAGTACTTC,CSASSSGEETQYF,TRBD2,many,TRBJ2-5,TRBV20-1,13
TGTGCCAGCAGTTTCGACCCCGGGACAGGGGGTTGGCGAATCCCCACCGAGCAGTACTTC,CASSFDPGTGGWRIPTEQYF,TRBD1,few,TRBJ2-7,TRBV7-9,20
TGTGCCAGCAGCGCTCCCGGGACTAGCCAAGAGACCCAGTACTTC,CASSAPGTSQETQYF,TRBD2,many,TRBJ2-5,TRBV2,15
TGTGCCATCAGTGGCTCTGCGGTGGGTGGCAGAAACACCATATATTTT,CAISGSAVGGRNTIYF,.,many,TRBJ1-3,TRBV10-3,16
TGTGCCAGCAGCGCGGGGACAGACTCCTCTGGAAACACCATATATTTT,CASSAGTDSSGNTIYF,TRBD1,.,TRBJ1-3,TRBV7-9,16
TGTGCCAGCAGCCCGATCCGGGGACGGACGACCATAGCCCAGTACTTC,CASSPIRGRTTIAQYF,.,many,TRBJ2-5,TRBV11-2,16
TGTGCCAGTACTAGCGGGGGAAGCACAGATACGCAGTATTTT,CASTSGGSTDTQYF,TRBD2,many,TRBJ2-3,TRBV19,14
TGTGCCTGGAAGGCTAGCGGGAGGCGTGAGCAGTTCTTC,CAWKASGRREQFF,TRBD2,few,TRBJ2-1,TRBV30,13